This passage covers 14 T cell receptor beta chains from one sample sequenced in a study of cytomegalovirus exposure and HLA in healthy donors. TCRdb's copy holds only in-frame clones and misses some; the assay was immunoSEQ multiplex PCR. This sample has more than 95,000 clones, with around 89% found just once. Material: PBMCs. These receptors all come from a man in his late teens or twenties in good health and CMV-seronegative.

This sequence joins TRBV28 and TRBJ2-5; 9 nucleotides agree with TRBD2. The CDR3 has 12 residues. Unmatched junction bases numbered 3, after V lost 6 bases and J lost 7 bases. Germline lookup yields CDR1 MDHEN and CDR2 SYDVKM. The CDR3 bases are TGTGCCAGCAGCCGGCGGGGGGGGACCCAGTACTTC. This encodes CASSRRGGTQYF.

The CDR3 here is CASSPLTGTGANVLTF. The CDR3 DNA reads TGTGCCAGCAGCCCCTTGACAGGGACTGGGGCCAACGTCCTGACTTTC. The chain recombines TRBV5-4 with TRBJ2-6, with TRBD1 identical over 7 bases. The CDR3 runs 16 residues. Germline assignment: CDR1 SGHNT and CDR2 YYREEE (reference sequence). Germline trimming cut 4 bases from V and 2 bases from J; bases unmatched to any gene: 6.

The chain combines TRBV6-5 with TRBJ2-7; TRBD2 aligns across 10 bases. Germline lookup yields CDR1 MNHEY and CDR2 SVGAGI. Germline trimming cut 8 bases from V and 2 bases from J; bases unmatched to any gene: 6. There are 14 residues in the CDR3. The CDR3: CASGRSGGTYEQYF. The CDR3 nucleotides read TGTGCCAGCGGGCGTAGCGGGGGGACCTACGAGCAGTACTTC.

This rearrangement joins TRBV10-2 to TRBJ2-2, with D perhaps matching TRBD2 (5 bases). Germline V CDR1 and CDR2: WSHSY, SAAADI. The CDR3 runs to 16 residues. V was pared by 4 bases and J by 0 bases, with 12 bases between. DNA of the CDR3: TGCGCCAGCAGTGGGACCGGGATCGCGAACACCGGGGAGCTGTTTTTT. This sequence encodes CASSGTGIANTGELFF.

The chain recombines TRBV10-3 with TRBJ2-2; D is ambiguous. Germline V gene lookup returns CDR1 ENHRY and CDR2 SYGVKD. The CDR3 contains 15 residues. V was clipped by 2 bases and J by 7 bases, with 14 bases between them. The CDR3 bases are TGTGCCATCAGTGAGACAGACCCGATTGACGGGGAGCTGTTTTTT. Its protein is CAISETDPIDGELFF.

The genes are TRBV30 and TRBJ1-5, with D uncertain. CDR1 is GTSNPN, CDR2 SVGIG, per germline (reference sequence). The CDR3 is 15 residues long. Trimming cost V 5 bases and J 3 bases, with 17 bases left between them. DNA for the CDR3: TGTGCCTGGGGTACCGAGATTGGAGCCAATCAGCCCCAGCATTTT. Translating gives CAWGTEIGANQPQHF.

The V gene is TRBV28, the J gene TRBJ2-3, with a tentative D call TRBD2 (6 bases). This CDR3 is built from 16 residues. Germline V gene sequence: CDR1 MDHEN, CDR2 SYDVKM. The V and J ends lost 7 bases and 4 bases respectively, with 21 bases between them. CDR3 amino acids: CASNVPASVGSDTQYF. The CDR3 DNA reads as TGTGCCAGCAATGTGCCGGCTAGCGTAGGATCAGATACGCAGTATTTT.

The chain combines TRBV14 with TRBJ2-6, with D unclear. In germline, CDR1 is SGHDN, CDR2 FVKESK. This CDR3 has 16 residues. V dropped 2 bases and J dropped 2 bases, with 10 bases sitting between them. The CDR3 loop reads CASSQMRPAGANVLTF. The CDR3 DNA sequence: TGTGCCAGCAGCCAAATGAGGCCAGCTGGGGCCAACGTCCTGACTTTC.

This clone has only one observation. J is TRBJ1-5 and V is TRBV25-1; maybe TRBD1 (5 bases). Trimming removed 3 bases at V and 6 bases at J, with 12 bases between. Germline CDR1 and CDR2: MGHDK and SYGVNS. The CDR3 loop spans 14 amino acids. CDR3 DNA sequence: TGTGCCAGCAGTGAGGGCAGGGAGGTTCAGCCCCAGCATTTT. Translation gives CASSEGREVQPQHF.

This clone was detected ten times or more. The chain combines TRBV28 with TRBJ1-6, with 8 bases aligning to TRBD1. CDR1 is MDHEN and CDR2 is SYDVKM in the germline V gene. With 8 bases clipped from V and 10 bases from J, the junction kept 7 bases outside the gene matches. CDR3 length equals 13 residues. DNA of the CDR3: TGTGCCAGCGAAACAGGGGGTCGGTCACCCCTCCACTTT. Translated, it gives CASETGGRSPLHF.

The chain couples TRBV27 to TRBJ2-5, with unresolved D. The J call may be wrong; the DNA end is better matched by TRBJ2-7. This CDR3 spans 11 amino acids. In germline, CDR1 is MNHEY, CDR2 SMNVEV (reference sequence). The CDR3 reads CASSSVYEQYF. Written as DNA, the CDR3 is TGTGCCAGCAGTTCCGTCTACGAGCAGTACTTC.

J is TRBJ2-7 and V is TRBV10-3; D may be TRBD2 (5 bases). V gave up 6 bases and J gave up 0 bases, with 9 bases separating them. Per the germline V gene, CDR1 is ENHRY and CDR2 is SYGVKD. This CDR3 is 13 amino acids long. CDR3 region: CAISSSSSYEQYF. The CDR3 DNA reads TGTGCCATCAGCTCTAGCTCCTCCTACGAGCAGTACTTC.

V and J are TRBV5-1 and TRBJ2-7, with 7 bases identical to TRBD1. The length of the CDR3 is 14 residues. In germline, CDR1 is SGHRS, CDR2 YFSETQ. The trim removed 3 bases at V and 3 bases at J, leaving 6 bases unmatched. CDR3 sequence: CASSSRTGNYEQYF. The CDR3 region has the DNA TGCGCCAGCAGCTCAAGGACAGGAAACTACGAGCAGTACTTC.

The chain joins TRBV28 to TRBJ1-5; tentatively, D is TRBD1 (5 bases). V was shortened by 3 bases and J by 4 bases, with 10 bases between the two germline ends. The CDR3 totals 14 residues. Germline V gene sequence: CDR1 MDHEN, CDR2 SYDVKM. The CDR3 DNA follows: TGTGCCAGCAGTTTCAGGGCGTGGAATCAGCCCCAGCATTTT. It is translated as CASSFRAWNQPQHF.